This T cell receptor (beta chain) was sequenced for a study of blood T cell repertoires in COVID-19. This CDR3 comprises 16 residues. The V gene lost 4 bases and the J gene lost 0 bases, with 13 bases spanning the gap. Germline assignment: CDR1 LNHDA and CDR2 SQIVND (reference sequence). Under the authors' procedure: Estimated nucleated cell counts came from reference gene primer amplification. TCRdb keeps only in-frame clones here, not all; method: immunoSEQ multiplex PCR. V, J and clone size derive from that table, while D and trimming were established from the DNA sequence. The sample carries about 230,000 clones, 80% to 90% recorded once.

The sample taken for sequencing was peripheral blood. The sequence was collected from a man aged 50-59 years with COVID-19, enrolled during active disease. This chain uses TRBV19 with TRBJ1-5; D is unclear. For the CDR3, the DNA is TGTGCCAGTAGTAGTATTGGCAGGAATAGCAATCAGCCCCAGCATTTT. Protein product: CASSSIGRNSNQPQHF.